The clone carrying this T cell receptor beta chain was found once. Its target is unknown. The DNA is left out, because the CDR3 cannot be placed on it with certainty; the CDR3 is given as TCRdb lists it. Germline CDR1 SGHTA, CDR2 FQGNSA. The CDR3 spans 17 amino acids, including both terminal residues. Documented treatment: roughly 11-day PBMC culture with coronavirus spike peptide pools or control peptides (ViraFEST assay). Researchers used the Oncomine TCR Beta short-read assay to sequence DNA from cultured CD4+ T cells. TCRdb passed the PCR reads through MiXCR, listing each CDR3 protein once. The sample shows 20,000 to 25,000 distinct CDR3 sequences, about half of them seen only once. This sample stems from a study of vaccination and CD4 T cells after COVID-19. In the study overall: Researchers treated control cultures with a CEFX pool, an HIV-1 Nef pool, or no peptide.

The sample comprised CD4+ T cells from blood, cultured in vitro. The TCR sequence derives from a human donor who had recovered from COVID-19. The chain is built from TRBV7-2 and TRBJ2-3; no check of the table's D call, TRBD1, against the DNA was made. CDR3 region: CASSSTLGRFRGDTQYF.